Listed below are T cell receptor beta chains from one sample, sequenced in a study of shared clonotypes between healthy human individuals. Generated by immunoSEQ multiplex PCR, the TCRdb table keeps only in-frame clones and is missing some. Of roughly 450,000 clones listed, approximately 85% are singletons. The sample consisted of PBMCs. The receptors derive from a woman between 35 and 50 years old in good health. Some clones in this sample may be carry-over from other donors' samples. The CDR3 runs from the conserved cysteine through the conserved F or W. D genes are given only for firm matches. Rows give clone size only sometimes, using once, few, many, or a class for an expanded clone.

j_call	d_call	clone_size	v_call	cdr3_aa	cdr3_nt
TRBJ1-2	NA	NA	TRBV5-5	CASSADPYYGYTF	TGTGCCAGCAGCGCGGACCCCTACTATGGCTACACCTTC
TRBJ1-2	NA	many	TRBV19	CASRFDRGADGYTF	TGTGCCAGTAGATTCGACCGGGGGGCGGATGGCTACACCTTC
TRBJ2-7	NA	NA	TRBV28	CASSTRGGTPGYEQYF	TGTGCCAGCAGTACTAGGGGCGGGACACCTGGCTACGAGCAGTACTTC
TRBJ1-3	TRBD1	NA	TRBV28	CASSSPGQGGGNTIYF	TGTGCCAGCAGTTCCCCGGGACAGGGGGGTGGAAACACCATATATTTT
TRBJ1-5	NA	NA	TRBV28	CASSLNGPLSNQPQHF	TGTGCCAGCAGTTTAAACGGGCCGCTTAGCAATCAGCCCCAGCATTTT
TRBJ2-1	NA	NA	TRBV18	CASSPPFGGEQFF	TGTGCCAGCTCACCACCGTTTGGCGGGGAGCAGTTCTTC
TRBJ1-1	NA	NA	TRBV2	CASRDDLNTEAFF	TGTGCCAGCAGAGATGACCTAAACACTGAAGCTTTCTTT
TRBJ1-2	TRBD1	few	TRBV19	CASKDRTGPGYTF	TGTGCCAGTAAAGATCGGACAGGACCAGGCTACACCTTC
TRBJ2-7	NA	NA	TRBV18	CASSSTGGADEQYF	TGTGCCAGCTCATCTACGGGTGGGGCGGACGAGCAGTACTTC
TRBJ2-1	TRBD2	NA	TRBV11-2	CASRDPGLAGGHEQFF	TGTGCCAGCAGAGACCCCGGACTAGCGGGAGGGCATGAGCAGTTCTTC
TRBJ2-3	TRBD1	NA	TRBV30	CACDRESTDTQYF	TGTGCCTGTGACAGGGAGAGCACAGATACGCAGTATTTT
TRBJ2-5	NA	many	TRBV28	CASSLGGRQETQYF	TGTGCCAGCAGTTTGGGCGGACGACAGGAGACCCAGTACTTC
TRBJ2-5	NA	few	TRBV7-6	CASSLEGVQETQYF	TGTGCCAGCAGCTTAGAGGGGGTACAAGAGACCCAGTACTTC
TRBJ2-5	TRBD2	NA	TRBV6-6	CASRGSGSETQYF	TGTGCCAGCAGGGGTAGCGGGAGTGAGACCCAGTACTTC